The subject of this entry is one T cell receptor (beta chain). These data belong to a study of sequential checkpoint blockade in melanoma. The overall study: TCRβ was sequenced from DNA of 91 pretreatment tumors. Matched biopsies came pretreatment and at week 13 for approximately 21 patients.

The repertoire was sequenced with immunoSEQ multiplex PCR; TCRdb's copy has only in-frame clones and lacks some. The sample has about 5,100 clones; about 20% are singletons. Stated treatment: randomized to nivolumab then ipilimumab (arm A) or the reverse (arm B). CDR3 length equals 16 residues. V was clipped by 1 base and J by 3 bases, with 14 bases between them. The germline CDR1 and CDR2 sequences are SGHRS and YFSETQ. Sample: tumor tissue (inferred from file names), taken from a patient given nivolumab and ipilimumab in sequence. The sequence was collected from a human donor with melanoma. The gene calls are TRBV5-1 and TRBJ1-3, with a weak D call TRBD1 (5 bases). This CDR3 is CASSLIGGASGNTIYF. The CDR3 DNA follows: TGCGCCAGCAGCTTGATTGGAGGGGCTAGTGGAAACACCATATATTTT.